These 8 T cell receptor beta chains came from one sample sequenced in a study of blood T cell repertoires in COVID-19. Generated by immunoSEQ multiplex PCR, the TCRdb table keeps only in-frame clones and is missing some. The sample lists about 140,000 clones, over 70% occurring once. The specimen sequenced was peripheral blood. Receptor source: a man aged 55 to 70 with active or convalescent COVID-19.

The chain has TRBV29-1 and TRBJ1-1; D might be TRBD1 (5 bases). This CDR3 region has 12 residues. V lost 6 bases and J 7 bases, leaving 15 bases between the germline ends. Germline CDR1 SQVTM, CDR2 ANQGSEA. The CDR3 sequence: CSVDARGDEAFF. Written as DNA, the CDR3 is TGCAGCGTCGACGCGCGGGGCGATGAAGCTTTCTTT.

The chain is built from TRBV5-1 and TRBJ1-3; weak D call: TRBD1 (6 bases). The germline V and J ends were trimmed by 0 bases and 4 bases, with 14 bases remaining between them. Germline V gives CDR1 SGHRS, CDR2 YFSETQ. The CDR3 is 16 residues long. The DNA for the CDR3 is TGCGCCAGCAGCTTGGGCGCCCAGGGGTTGGGAAACACCATATATTTT. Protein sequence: CASSLGAQGLGNTIYF.

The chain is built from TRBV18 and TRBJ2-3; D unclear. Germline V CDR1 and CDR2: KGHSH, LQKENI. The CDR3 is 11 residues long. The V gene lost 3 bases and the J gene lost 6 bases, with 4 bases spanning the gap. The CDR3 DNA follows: TGTGCCAGCTCACCTAGCGATACGCAGTATTTT. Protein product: CASSPSDTQYF. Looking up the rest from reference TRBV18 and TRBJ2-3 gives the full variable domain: NAGVMQNPRHLVRRRGQEARLRCSPMKGHSHVYWYRQLPEEGLKFMVYLQKENIIDESGMPKERFSAEFPKEGPSILRIQQVVRGDSAAYFCASSPSDTQYFGPGTRLTVL.

In DNA, the CDR3 is TGTGCCAGCAGCTTATGGGGACAGAGATTCGGAAACACCATATATTTT. Amino acids: CASSLWGQRFGNTIYF. J is TRBJ1-3 and V is TRBV7-9; 7 nucleotides agree with TRBD1. The CDR3 has 16 amino acids. Germline V gene sequence: CDR1 SEHNR, CDR2 FQNEAQ (reference sequence). The junction had 8 bases not matched to a gene; V was cut back by 2 bases and J by 4 bases.

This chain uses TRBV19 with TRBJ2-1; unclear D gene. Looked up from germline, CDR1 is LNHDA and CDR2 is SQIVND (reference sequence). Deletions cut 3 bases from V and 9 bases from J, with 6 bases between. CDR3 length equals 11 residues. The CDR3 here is CASSIRGEQFF. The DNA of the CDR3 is TGTGCCAGTAGTATTAGAGGTGAGCAGTTCTTC.

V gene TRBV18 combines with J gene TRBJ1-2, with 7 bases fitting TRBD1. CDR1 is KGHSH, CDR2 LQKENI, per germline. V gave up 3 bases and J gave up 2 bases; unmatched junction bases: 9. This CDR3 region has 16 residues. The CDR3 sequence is CASSPRYGQDNYGYTF. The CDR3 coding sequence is TGTGCCAGCTCACCTCGCTACGGACAGGACAACTATGGCTACACCTTC.

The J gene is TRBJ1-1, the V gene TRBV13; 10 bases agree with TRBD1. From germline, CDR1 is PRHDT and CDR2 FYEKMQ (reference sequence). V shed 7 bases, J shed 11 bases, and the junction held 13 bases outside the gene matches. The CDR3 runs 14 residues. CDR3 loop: CASIRRQGAGGAFF. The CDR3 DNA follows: TGTGCCAGCATCCGGAGACAGGGGGCAGGTGGTGCTTTCTTT.

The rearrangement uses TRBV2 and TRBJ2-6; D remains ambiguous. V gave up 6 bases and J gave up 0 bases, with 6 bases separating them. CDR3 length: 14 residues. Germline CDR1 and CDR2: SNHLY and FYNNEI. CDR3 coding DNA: TGTGCCAGCAGGGGCCGCTCTGGGGCCAACGTCCTGACTTTC. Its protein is CASRGRSGANVLTF.